Listed below are T cell receptor beta chains from one sample, sequenced in a study of spatial heterogeneity in lung cancer. TCRdb ran MiXCR on the 5' RACE reads and lists one entry per CDR3 protein. The table has around 87,000 distinct CDR3 sequences, roughly 12% seen once. Specimen: PBMCs, collected at surgery. These receptors were collected from a male donor with early-stage non-small cell lung cancer. The conserved cysteine and the conserved F or W are not part of the CDR3 here. Clone size is shown for a subset of rows, as once, few, many or a class of expanded clone.

j_call clone_size v_call cdr3_aa
TRBJ1-3 few TRBV6-6 ASNQGDGNTIY
TRBJ1-2 . TRBV5-1 ASSLIPGQGNYGYT
TRBJ1-5 many TRBV12-3/TRBV12-4 ASSAGDQPQH
TRBJ1-1 few TRBV20-1 SARADQVWAF
TRBJ1-1 few TRBV6-2/TRBV6-3 ASSWYQNTEAF
TRBJ1-6 many TRBV7-3 ASRVGGSWSPLH
TRBJ1-1 few TRBV18 ASSPGGHWNTEAF
TRBJ2-1 few TRBV9 ASSDRQGSSYNEQF
TRBJ1-1 . TRBV7-9 ASSFGLMNTEAF
TRBJ2-5 . TRBV27 ASSRRDSYQETQY
TRBJ1-1 . TRBV3-1 ASSQGITEAF
TRBJ1-1 many TRBV2 ARQAGDPSMNTEAF
TRBJ2-6 many TRBV7-3 ASSSQGASGANVLT
TRBJ2-2 few TRBV2 ASTFQAGVGTGELF
TRBJ2-1 . TRBV6-2/TRBV6-3 ASSARGRGSYNEQF
TRBJ2-1 . TRBV5-1 ASSLLSGSSYNEQF
TRBJ2-5 few TRBV28 ASSLVRPEGKTQY
TRBJ2-2 few TRBV27 ASSLGWGELF
TRBJ1-4 many TRBV29-1 SVGGQGNEKLF
TRBJ1-6 . TRBV7-6 ASSSDRPYNSPLH
TRBJ1-3 once TRBV28 ASRGGQVYSSGNTIY
TRBJ1-1 few TRBV7-3 ASSTGQLIGDTEAF
TRBJ2-7 . TRBV12-3/TRBV12-4 ASSFERGAYEQY
TRBJ2-2 many TRBV7-3 ASSPTYRGAGELF
TRBJ1-3 . TRBV12-5 ASGLDSSGNTIY
TRBJ2-7 many TRBV29-1 SVEYVGQGRSEQY
TRBJ2-3 . TRBV10-3 ATTDRGPGDTQY
TRBJ2-1 many TRBV9 ASSVEGSRNEQF
TRBJ1-4 many TRBV30 AWTGFNEKLF
TRBJ1-5 few TRBV20-1 SARTPGQDVSWQPQH
TRBJ2-1 few TRBV5-4 ASSLEARGNEQF
TRBJ2-1 few TRBV12-3/TRBV12-4 ASSFNGGTGIF
TRBJ2-7 many TRBV4-2 ASSHALSGTYEQY
TRBJ2-7 few TRBV18 ASSPAGTGASEQY
TRBJ2-3 . TRBV7-9 ASSLPSLNTQY
TRBJ2-2 . TRBV5-1 ASSLEGELF
TRBJ1-5 few TRBV6-5 ASSYSSGNQPQH
TRBJ2-7 many TRBV2 ASSGSGEVEQY
TRBJ2-7 many TRBV7-9 ASSSAMAGAYEQY
TRBJ2-5 few TRBV5-1 ASSLAIPETQY
TRBJ2-1 many TRBV20-1 SARVTGGESRNEQF
TRBJ2-1 many TRBV20-1 SAPTRDGSGRGEQF
TRBJ2-6 few TRBV7-3 ASSLGVTGANVLT
TRBJ1-2 few TRBV10-3 AISTVGEHT
TRBJ2-2 . TRBV12-3/TRBV12-4 ASSQQANTGELF
TRBJ1-1 few TRBV9 ASSVGTNTEAF
TRBJ2-3 many TRBV29-1 SVGQLADTQY
TRBJ2-1 . TRBV4-3 ASSQTSGSTRVVQF